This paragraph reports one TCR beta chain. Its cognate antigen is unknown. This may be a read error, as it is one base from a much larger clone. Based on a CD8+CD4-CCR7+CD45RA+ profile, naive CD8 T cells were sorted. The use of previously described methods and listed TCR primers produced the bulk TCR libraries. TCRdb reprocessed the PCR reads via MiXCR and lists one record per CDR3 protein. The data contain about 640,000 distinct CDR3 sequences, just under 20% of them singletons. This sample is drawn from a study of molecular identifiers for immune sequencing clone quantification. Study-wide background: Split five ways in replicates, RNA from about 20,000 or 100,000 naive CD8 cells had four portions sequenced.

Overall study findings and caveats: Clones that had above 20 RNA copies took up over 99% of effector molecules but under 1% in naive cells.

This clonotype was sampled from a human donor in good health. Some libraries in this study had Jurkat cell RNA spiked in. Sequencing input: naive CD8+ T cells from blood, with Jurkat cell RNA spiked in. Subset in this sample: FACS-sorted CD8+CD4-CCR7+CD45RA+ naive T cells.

In nucleotides, the CDR3 is TGTGCCTGCAGTGAGGGACTAGCGGGGAAAAACACAGATACGCAGTATTTT. It specifies CACSEGLAGKNTDTQYF. The chain combines TRBV27 with TRBJ2-3, with 13 bases matching TRBD2. Germline CDR1 and CDR2: MNHEY and SMNVEV (reference sequence). This CDR3 has 17 amino acids.